These 11 T cell receptor beta chains originate from one sample sequenced in a study of cytomegalovirus exposure and HLA in healthy donors (dated by TCRdb to the late 2010s). Preparation of the library involved the immunoSEQ multiplex PCR assay. The table comes from immuneACCESS by way of TCRdb, which keeps in-frame sequences with V and J called. Part of the clones is missing from these tables; in studies checked, under half for an unresolved V gene and the rest for unknown reasons. The sample profile shows 200,000 to 300,000 clones; around 86% of them were found once. The ten largest clonotypes hold around 1.3% of the sample. The sample comprised PBMCs. These receptors were taken from a woman aged 25 to 45 in good health and CMV-seropositive.

This clone has only one observation. The chain links TRBV4-1 to TRBJ2-2; D call uncertain. Trimming removed 0 bases at V and 2 bases at J, with 10 bases between. The CDR3 consists of 16 residues. Germline V gene lookup returns CDR1 MGHRA and CDR2 YSYEKL. The CDR3 DNA sequence: TGCGCCAGCAGCCAAGATACAGCTTCAAACACCGGGGAGCTGTTTTTT. Amino acids: CASSQDTASNTGELFF.

CDR3 loop: CSVDSPSSGTGRGYGYTF. CDR3 DNA sequence: TGCAGCGTTGACTCACCTTCATCCGGGACAGGGCGAGGCTATGGCTACACCTTC. The chain combines TRBV29-1 with TRBJ1-2, with TRBD1 matching over 9 bases. This CDR3 has 18 residues. Germline V gene data show CDR1 as SQVTM and CDR2 as ANQGSEA. V trimming: 3 bases; J trimming: 4 bases; junction bases outside the gene matches: 18.

The V and J genes are TRBV5-3 and TRBJ1-2, with TRBD1 as a possible D gene (5 bases). TRBV5-3 is an ORF for which the function is uncertain. The V end lost 5 bases, the J end lost 4 bases, and 27 bases lay between the germline ends. The CDR3 consists of 18 residues. CDR3 residues: CARRSPPGPSRGTYGYTF. The CDR3 bases are TGTGCCAGAAGATCACCCCCCGGGCCCTCTCGGGGGACCTATGGCTACACCTTC.

Only one count was recorded for this clone. The chain combines TRBV4-1 with TRBJ2-3; D gene unclear. Germline V CDR1 and CDR2: MGHRA, YSYEKL. CDR3 size: 17 residues. The V end was cut by 3 bases, the J end by 5 bases, with 21 bases between. CDR3 sequence: CASSHPGLTLNGDTQYF. CDR3 sequence (DNA): TGCGCCAGCAGCCATCCAGGCCTAACCCTAAATGGAGATACGCAGTATTTT.

With regard to this clone: Other DNA sequences in the sample encode the same CDR3. The chain employs TRBV6-4 and TRBJ2-3, with D possibly being TRBD1 (5 bases). The length of the CDR3 is 15 residues. V lost 0 bases and J 2 bases, leaving 9 bases between the germline ends. Looked up from germline, CDR1 is MRHNA and CDR2 is SNTAGT. The CDR3: CASSDSAGSTDTQYF. CDR3 sequence (DNA): TGTGCCAGCAGTGACTCGGCAGGGTCCACAGATACGCAGTATTTT.

The chain recombines TRBV15 with TRBJ1-2; D might be TRBD1 (6 bases). This CDR3 has 13 residues. CDR1 is LNHNV, CDR2 YYDKDF, per germline (reference sequence). The V end was cut by 7 bases, the J end by 8 bases, with 17 bases between. CDR3 amino acids: CATTRGGQWGYTF. The CDR3 region has the DNA TGTGCCACCACTCGGGGGGGGCAGTGGGGCTACACCTTC. The full variable domain, completed using reference TRBV15 and TRBJ1-2, is DAMVIQNPRYQVTQFGKPVTLSCSQTLNHNVMYWYQQKSSQAPKLLFHYYDKDFNNEADTPDNFQSRRPNTSFCFLDIRSPGLGDTAMYLCATTRGGQWGYTFGSGTRLTVV.

This chain links TRBV29-1 with TRBJ2-3; D gene uncertain. This CDR3 comprises 12 residues. Trimming stripped 3 bases from V and 4 bases from J, with 8 bases between. In germline, CDR1 is SQVTM, CDR2 ANQGSEA. The CDR3 nucleotides are TGCAGCGTTGATGGAGAATCAGATACGCAGTATTTT. Residues: CSVDGESDTQYF.

The chain uses TRBV5-1 and TRBJ2-1; D unclear. The CDR3 runs 15 residues. Germline V lookup: CDR1 SGHRS, CDR2 YFSETQ. The V end was cut by 0 bases, the J end by 7 bases, with 14 bases between. This CDR3 reads CASSLAAPSRNEQFF. The CDR3 DNA reads TGCGCCAGCAGCTTGGCTGCTCCCTCGAGGAATGAGCAGTTCTTC.

CDR3 bases: TGTGCCAGCAGCTTAGAAACAGGGATCTATGGCTACACCTTC. This encodes CASSLETGIYGYTF. The chain links TRBV7-9 to TRBJ1-2, with D perhaps TRBD1 (6 bases). The CDR3 is made up of 14 amino acids. Per germline, CDR1 SEHNR and CDR2 FQNEAQ (reference sequence). The ends were cut back, 1 base at V and 4 bases at J, with 10 bases in the middle.

V is TRBV5-1 and J is TRBJ1-1; 7 positions match TRBD1. V gave up 4 bases and J gave up 6 bases; unmatched junction bases: 3. In germline, CDR1 is SGHRS, CDR2 YFSETQ. The CDR3 spans 12 residues. The CDR3 DNA sequence: TGCGCCAGCAGCGAAGGGGGCCCTGAAGCTTTCTTT. Translating it yields CASSEGGPEAFF.

The chain combines TRBV7-2 with TRBJ2-7; D is perhaps TRBD2 (7 bases). Per the germline V gene, CDR1 is SGHTA and CDR2 is FQGNSA. V gave up 4 bases and J gave up 0 bases, with 16 bases separating them. CDR3 length equals 16 residues. The CDR3 DNA sequence: TGTGCCAGCAGCTCTAGGGGGGGGCTGGGCTCCTACGAGCAGTACTTC. Translating gives CASSSRGGLGSYEQYF.